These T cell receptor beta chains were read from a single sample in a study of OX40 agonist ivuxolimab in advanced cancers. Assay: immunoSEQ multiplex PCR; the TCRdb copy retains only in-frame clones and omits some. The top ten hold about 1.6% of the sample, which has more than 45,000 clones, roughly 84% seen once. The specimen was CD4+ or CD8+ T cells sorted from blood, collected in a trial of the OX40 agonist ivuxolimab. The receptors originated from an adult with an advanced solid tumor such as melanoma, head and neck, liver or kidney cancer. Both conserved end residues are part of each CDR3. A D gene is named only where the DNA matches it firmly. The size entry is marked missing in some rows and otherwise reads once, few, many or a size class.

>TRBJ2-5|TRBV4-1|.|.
TGCGCCAGCAGCCAAGAACCGCAAGAGACCCAGTACTTC
CASSQEPQETQYF
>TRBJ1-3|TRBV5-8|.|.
TGTGCCAGCAGCTTTTCGGCCAGCTCTGGAAACACCATATATTTT
CASSFSASSGNTIYF
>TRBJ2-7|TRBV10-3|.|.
TGTGCCATCAGTGAGCCCCCGGGTGAGCAGTACTTC
CAISEPPGEQYF
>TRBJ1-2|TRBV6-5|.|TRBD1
TGTGCCAGCAGTTACGACACAGGGGGCGGCTACACCTTC
CASSYDTGGGYTF
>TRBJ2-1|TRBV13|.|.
TGTGCCAGCAGCTCCCAGGGGGGCGATGAGCAGTTCTTC
CASSSQGGDEQFF
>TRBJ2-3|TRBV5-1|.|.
TGCGCCAGCAGCTTGGGAGCAGATACGCAGTATTTT
CASSLGADTQYF
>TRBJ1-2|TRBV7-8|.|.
TGTGCCAGCAGCCGATGGGCGCAGGGAGGTAACTATGGCTACACCTTC
CASSRWAQGGNYGYTF
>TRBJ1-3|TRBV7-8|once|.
TGTGCCAGCAGCTTATCTCTACTTGAAAACACCATATATTTT
CASSLSLLENTIYF
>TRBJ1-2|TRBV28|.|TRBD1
TGTGCCAGCAGCCCCGCAGGGGGGTATGGCTACACCTTC
CASSPAGGYGYTF
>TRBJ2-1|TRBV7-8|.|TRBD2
TGTGCCAGCAGCCCAAAGCGGGAGGGTCTATACAATGAGCAGTTCTTC
CASSPKREGLYNEQFF
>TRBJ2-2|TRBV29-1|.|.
TGCAGCGTCACGGAGAACACCGGGGAGCTGTTTTTT
CSVTENTGELFF
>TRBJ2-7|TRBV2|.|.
TGTGCCAGCAGTCTTAGACGGACAGCGAACTACGAGCAGTACTTC
CASSLRRTANYEQYF
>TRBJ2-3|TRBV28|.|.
TGTGCCAGCAACAAGACTCCCGCTAATACGCAGTATTTT
CASNKTPANTQYF
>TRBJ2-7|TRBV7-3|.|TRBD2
TGTGCCAACCTACCTCCAGGGACTAGCGGGAGGAACTCCTACGAGCAGTACTTC
CANLPPGTSGRNSYEQYF
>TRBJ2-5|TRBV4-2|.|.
TGTGCCAGCAGCCAAGAGTGGGGGCCAGAGACCCAGTACTTC
CASSQEWGPETQYF
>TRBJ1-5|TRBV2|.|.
TGTGCCAGCAGCCGGAGGAAGGGAAGCAATCAGCCCCAGCATTTT
CASSRRKGSNQPQHF
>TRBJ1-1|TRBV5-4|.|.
TGTGCCAGCAGCCCGGTTCAACAGAACACTGAAGCTTTCTTT
CASSPVQQNTEAFF
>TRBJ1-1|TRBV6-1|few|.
TGTTCCTCAACCCCTGGGCAGGCCCAAAACACTGAAGCTTTCTTT
CSSTPGQAQNTEAFF
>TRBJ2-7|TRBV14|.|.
TGTGCCAGCAGCCAGACTCAGCTACAGTACTTC
CASSQTQLQYF
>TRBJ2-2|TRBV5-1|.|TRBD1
TGCGCCAGCAACAGGGGTAACACCGGGGAGCTGTTTTTT
CASNRGNTGELFF
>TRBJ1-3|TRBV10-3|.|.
TGTGCCATCAGGATGGGGGAGGGTAATGGAAACACCATATATTTT
CAIRMGEGNGNTIYF
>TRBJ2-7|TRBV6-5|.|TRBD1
TGTGCCAGCAGACGACAGGGATTAAGGACCTACGAGCAGTACTTC
CASRRQGLRTYEQYF
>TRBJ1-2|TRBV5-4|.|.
TGTGCCAGCAGCTTGGGGTCAGCTAACTATGGCTACACCTTC
CASSLGSANYGYTF
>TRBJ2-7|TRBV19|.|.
TGTGCCAGTAGTATAGTAGACGGCGAGCAGTACTTC
CASSIVDGEQYF
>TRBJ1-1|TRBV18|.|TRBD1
TGTGCCAGCTCACCAGAAGCAGGGGGCAGAACTGAAGCTTTCTTT
CASSPEAGGRTEAFF
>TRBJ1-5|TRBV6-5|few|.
TGTGCCAGCAGTTACGCGTGGAATAGCAATCAGCCCCAGCATTTT
CASSYAWNSNQPQHF
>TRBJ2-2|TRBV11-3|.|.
TGTGCCAGCAGCTTCTCCCAGGGGAGCACCGGGGAGCTGTTTTTT
CASSFSQGSTGELFF
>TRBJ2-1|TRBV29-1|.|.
TGCAGCGTTGAAGATCCAGTCAGTTACAATGAGCAGTTCTTC
CSVEDPVSYNEQFF
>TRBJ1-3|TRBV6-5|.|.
TGTGCCAGCAGTTACTCGAGCGGGTCAGGCGGAAACACCATATATTTT
CASSYSSGSGGNTIYF
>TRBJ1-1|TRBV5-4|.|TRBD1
TGTGCCAGCAGCCCACGCCGGGCAGGGGGGAACACTGAAGCTTTCTTT
CASSPRRAGGNTEAFF
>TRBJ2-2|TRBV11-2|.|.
TGTGCCAGCAGCTTAGATGTCGGGGAGCTGTTTTTT
CASSLDVGELFF
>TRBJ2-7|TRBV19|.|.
TGTGCCAGTCAGAGCACTCGCGGACCGTACGAGCAGTACTTC
CASQSTRGPYEQYF
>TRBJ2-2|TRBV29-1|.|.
TGCAGCGTTGAAGGGTTTGGGGGCCAAACGAGGAACACCGGGGAGCTGTTTTTT
CSVEGFGGQTRNTGELFF
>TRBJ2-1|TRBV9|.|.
TGTGCCAGCAGCGTAGGGCAACCCGCAGGGAATGAGCAGTTCTTC
CASSVGQPAGNEQFF
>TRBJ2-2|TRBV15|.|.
TGTGCCACCAGAGGACGCACCGGGGAGCTGTTTTTT
CATRGRTGELFF
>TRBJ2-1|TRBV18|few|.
TGTGCCAGCTCACAGGGCAGCTCCTACAATGAGCAGTTCTTC
CASSQGSSYNEQFF
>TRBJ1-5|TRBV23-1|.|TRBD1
TGCGCCAGCAGTCCCCCTGGGACAGGGGACCGTCAGCCCCAGCATTTT
CASSPPGTGDRQPQHF
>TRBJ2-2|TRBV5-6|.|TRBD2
TGTGCCAGCAGCAATCTCCTCGTAGCGGGAATCACCGGGGAGCTGTTTTTT
CASSNLLVAGITGELFF
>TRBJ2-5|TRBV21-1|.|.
TGTGCCAGCAGCAAACTTGACGGAGGGGGGAAGACCCAGTACTTC
CASSKLDGGGKTQYF
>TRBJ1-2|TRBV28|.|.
TGTGCCAGCAGTTTTCGACGAGGGCTTGGCTACACCTTC
CASSFRRGLGYTF